What follows describes a single TCR beta chain. Antigen unknown. The sample originates from a study of cytomegalovirus exposure and HLA in healthy donors. Study-level information: The use of the same platform for the 100 to 150 validation repertoires and the 650 to 850 first-cohort repertoires was reported by a later analysis.

Clones were read by immunoSEQ multiplex PCR, and TCRdb kept only the in-frame ones, dropping some. The table lists under 400,000 clones, roughly 89% of them singletons. Study results and limitations: The authors listed around 150 TCR beta chains as cytomegalovirus-associated. As confirmed in vitro, a few CMV-associated chains were specific for CMV antigens.

The V and J ends lost 5 bases and 8 bases, in that order; junction bases with no gene match: 11. The CDR3 contains 15 residues. Per germline, CDR1 SGHAT and CDR2 FQNNGV. Among the 120 subjects of the validation cohort, separate from the roughly 670-subject first cohort, were the donors. This sequence was found in a woman younger than 30 in good health and CMV-seronegative. This chain connects TRBV11-2 to TRBJ1-4; TRBD1 matches 7 bases. Input material: PBMCs. The CDR3 region is CASSLDRDPREKLFF. In DNA, the CDR3 is TGTGCCAGCAGCCTCGACAGGGACCCAAGGGAAAAACTGTTTTTT.